This T cell receptor beta chain appears in the sequencing data of a study of T-cell reconstitution after alpha-beta-depleted transplantation in children (dated by TCRdb to about 2016). Turning to the overall study: T-cell immune reconstitution after TCRalphabeta/CD19-depleted allogeneic hematopoietic cell transplantation in children was quantitatively tracked in the study by means of TCR repertoire profiling.

The method was PCR. Sequencing was carried out with an Illumina HiSeq 2500. TCR libraries were prepared with molecular barcoding, using unique molecular identifiers to normalize TCRbeta repertoire quantification. TCRdb reprocessing: public reads trimmed at Q25 with fastp, clones called with MiXCR, in-frame beta chains kept. Rows merge per CDR3 protein into single entries with the most common DNA and genes. This sample lists hundreds of thousands of distinct CDR3 sequences; 16% were detected once. The ten most abundant clones make up 1.1% of the sample. This clonotype was recorded a few times. It lacks a known antigen. No qualities accompany the bases; no much larger clone lies one base away. CDR1 and CDR2 (SGHAT, FQNNGV) derive from the germline V gene. V and J lose 5 bases and 8 bases, and a span of 9 bases separates them. The CDR3 has 11 amino acids, counting the end cysteine and phenylalanine. Here the CDR3 DNA is all that survives: 33 bases in frame from base 1.

The chain employs TRBV11-2 and TRBJ2-5; the D gene is unclear. The sample in question was PBMCs from the stem cell graft donor, obtained from the stem cell graft. The sequence was collected from a human donor who donated a stem cell graft to a child with acute myeloid leukemia. Here the CDR3 is given as CASSPTTTQYF. The DNA sequence is given as TGTGCCAGCAGCCCTACTACCACCCAGTACTTC.